A single sample gave rise to the 9 T cell receptor beta chains below, sequenced in a study of OX40 agonist ivuxolimab in advanced cancers. The table came from immunoSEQ multiplex PCR; TCRdb's copy has only in-frame clones and leaves some out. The sample records more than 75,000 clones, 80% to 90% being singletons. Sequenced here: CD4+ or CD8+ T cells sorted from blood, sampled in a trial of the OX40 agonist ivuxolimab. The source of these receptors is an adult with an advanced solid tumor such as melanoma, head and neck, liver or kidney cancer.

The chain uses TRBV10-3 and TRBJ2-3, with a possible D match to TRBD2 (6 bases). Germline CDR1 reads ENHRY; CDR2 reads SYGVKD. Trimming removed 7 bases from V and 4 bases from J, with 9 bases in between. This CDR3 contains 12 residues. This CDR3 is CAIMGTADTQYF. CDR3 coding DNA: TGTGCCATCATGGGGACTGCAGATACGCAGTATTTT.

This chain joins TRBV7-9 and TRBJ2-3; D may correspond to TRBD1 or TRBD2 (7 bases each). V lost 2 bases to trimming and J lost 0 bases, with 15 bases between them. The CDR3 consists of 17 residues. Germline V lookup: CDR1 SEHNR, CDR2 FQNEAQ (reference sequence). This CDR3 reads CASSLQRDSTSTDTQYF. As DNA, the CDR3 is TGTGCCAGCAGCTTACAGCGGGACAGCACTAGCACAGATACGCAGTATTTT.

CDR3: CASSSQQGNQPQHF. CDR3 nucleotide sequence: TGTGCCAGCAGTTCCCAGCAGGGAAATCAGCCCCAGCATTTT. The chain couples TRBV7-2 to TRBJ1-5, with a weak D call TRBD1 (5 bases). The CDR3 length is 14 residues. V was clipped by 6 bases and J by 4 bases, with 13 bases between them. The germline V gene has CDR1 SGHTA and CDR2 FQGNSA.

DNA for the CDR3: TGTGCCAGCAGCCTCCTGGTGGGGGGTCCAAGCAATCAGCCCCAGCATTTT. Translation: CASSLLVGGPSNQPQHF. This chain connects TRBV4-2 to TRBJ1-5; possibly TRBD1 for D (5 bases). The CDR3 spans 17 residues. Trimming pared 4 bases from V and 1 base from J, leaving 17 bases between. Germline CDR1 and CDR2: LGHNA and YNFKEQ.

The genes are TRBV10-2 and TRBJ2-1, with D hard to call. The CDR3 has 13 residues. Germline V CDR1 and CDR2: WSHSY, SAAADI. V shed 7 bases and J shed 7 bases, with 14 bases lying between them. The CDR3 spells CASKVDVLNEQFF. The CDR3 DNA is TGCGCCAGCAAAGTAGACGTATTGAATGAGCAGTTCTTC.

This rearrangement joins TRBV5-1 to TRBJ2-1, with D possibly being TRBD2 (6 bases). V was pared by 0 bases and J by 2 bases, with 9 bases between. CDR3 size: 15 residues. The germline V gene has CDR1 SGHRS and CDR2 YFSETQ. CDR3: CASSLGGDPYNEQFF. DNA of the CDR3: TGCGCCAGCAGCTTGGGCGGGGACCCCTACAATGAGCAGTTCTTC.

The gene calls are TRBV7-3 and TRBJ2-1, with D uncertain. Germline V gene data show CDR1 as SGHTA and CDR2 as FQGTGA. Trimming stripped 2 bases from V and 0 bases from J, with 8 bases between. The CDR3 is made up of 15 amino acids. Written as DNA, the CDR3 is TGTGCCAGCAGCTTAGCTGCCCACTCCTACAATGAGCAGTTCTTC. This gives the protein CASSLAAHSYNEQFF.

V and J are TRBV15 and TRBJ1-1; 7 nucleotides match TRBD1. The CDR3 is 17 amino acids. V lost 5 bases, J lost 0 bases, and 12 bases stayed unmatched. The germline V gene has CDR1 LNHNV and CDR2 YYDKDF (reference sequence). The CDR3 spells CATSGGDSNYMNTEAFF. The CDR3 DNA sequence: TGTGCCACCAGCGGTGGGGACAGTAACTATATGAACACTGAAGCTTTCTTT.

This clone has only one observation. V is TRBV18 and J is TRBJ2-5, with D possibly being TRBD1 or TRBD2 (5 bases each). The CDR3 covers 14 residues. Trimming cost V 3 bases and J 3 bases, with 11 bases left between them. The germline V gene has CDR1 KGHSH and CDR2 LQKENI. The CDR3 bases are TGTGCCAGCTCACCGAACAGAGGGGAAGAGACCCAGTACTTC. Its protein is CASSPNRGEETQYF. Supplemented by reference TRBV18 and TRBJ2-5, the full variable domain reads NAGVMQNPRHLVRRRGQEARLRCSPMKGHSHVYWYRQLPEEGLKFMVYLQKENIIDESGMPKERFSAEFPKEGPSILRIQQVVRGDSAAYFCASSPNRGEETQYFGPGTRLLVL.